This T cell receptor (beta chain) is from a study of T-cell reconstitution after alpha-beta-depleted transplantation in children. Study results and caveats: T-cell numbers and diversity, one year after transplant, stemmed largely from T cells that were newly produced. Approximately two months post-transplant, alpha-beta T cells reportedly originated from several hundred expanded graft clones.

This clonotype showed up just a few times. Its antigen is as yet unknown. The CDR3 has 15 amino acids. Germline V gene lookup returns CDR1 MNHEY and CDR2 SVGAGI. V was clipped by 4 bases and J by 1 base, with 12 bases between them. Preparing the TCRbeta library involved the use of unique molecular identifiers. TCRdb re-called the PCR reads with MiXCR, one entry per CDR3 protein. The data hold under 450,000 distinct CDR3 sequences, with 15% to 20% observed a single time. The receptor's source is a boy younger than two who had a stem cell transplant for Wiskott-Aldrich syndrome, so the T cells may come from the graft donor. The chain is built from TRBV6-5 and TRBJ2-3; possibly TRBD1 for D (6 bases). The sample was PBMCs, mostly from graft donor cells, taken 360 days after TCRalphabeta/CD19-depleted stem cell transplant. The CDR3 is CASSFGGWGTDTQYF. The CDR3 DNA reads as TGTGCCAGCAGTTTTGGGGGCTGGGGCACAGATACGCAGTATTTT.